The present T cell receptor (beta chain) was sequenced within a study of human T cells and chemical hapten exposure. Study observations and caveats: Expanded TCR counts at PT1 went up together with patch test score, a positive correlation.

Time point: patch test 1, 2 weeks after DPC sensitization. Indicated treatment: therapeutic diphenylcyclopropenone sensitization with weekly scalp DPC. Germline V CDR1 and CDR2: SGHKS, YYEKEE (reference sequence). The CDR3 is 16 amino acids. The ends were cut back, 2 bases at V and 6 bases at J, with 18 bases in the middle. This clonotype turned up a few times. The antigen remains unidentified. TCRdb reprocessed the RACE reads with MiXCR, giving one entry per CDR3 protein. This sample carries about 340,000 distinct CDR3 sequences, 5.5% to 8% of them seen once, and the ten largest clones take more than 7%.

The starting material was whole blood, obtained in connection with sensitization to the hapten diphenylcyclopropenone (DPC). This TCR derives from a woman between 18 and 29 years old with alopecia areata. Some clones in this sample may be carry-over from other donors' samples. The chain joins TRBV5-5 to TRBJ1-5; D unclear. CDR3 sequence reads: CASSFGLITTGQPQHF. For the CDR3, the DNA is TGTGCCAGCAGCTTTGGGCTAATCACTACCGGTCAGCCCCAGCATTTT.